This TCR beta chain was captured in a study of post-analysis software for immune sequencing data. General observations from the study: With TRBV5-6, TRBV5-1 and TRBV20-1 included, about five TRBV segments were more frequent in patients than in controls.

Concerning this clonotype itself: The target antigen is unknown.

The V end was cut by 0 bases, the J end by 3 bases, with 9 bases between. The CDR3 covers 15 residues. CDR1 and CDR2 from the germline V gene are LGHDT and YNNKEL (reference sequence). Prepared libraries of TCR beta cDNA carried unique molecular identifiers. Using its own MiXCR run on the PCR reads, TCRdb lists one record per CDR3 protein. The sample yields hundreds of thousands of distinct CDR3 sequences, under 55% seen once. This clonotype was sampled from a girl between 10 and 17 years old with multiple sclerosis. The V call is TRBV3-1, the J call TRBJ2-1, with D tentatively TRBD2 (5 bases). The sequenced material came from blood. The DNA for the CDR3 is TGTGCCAGCAGCCAAGAGAGCGGAAACTACAATGAGCAGTTCTTC. This codes for CASSQESGNYNEQFF.